The 27 T cell receptor beta chains given below trace back to one sample, sequenced in a study of blood T cell repertoires in COVID-19. Sequenced by immunoSEQ multiplex PCR; TCRdb stores in-frame clones only, minus some. The repertoire has 55,000 to 70,000 clones, around 80% of them found once; the top ten carry 8.5% to 10%. Specimen: peripheral blood. The origin of the receptors is a woman older than 75 with acute or convalescent COVID-19.

The chain is built from TRBV7-9 and TRBJ2-2; the match to TRBD2 covers 7 bases. The CDR3 consists of 15 residues. Trimming at V came to 5 bases and at J to 1 base, leaving 4 bases not matched to a gene. The germline V gene encodes CDR1 SEHNR and CDR2 FQNEAQ (reference sequence). Here the CDR3 reads CASSTGLGNTGELFF. Here the CDR3 DNA reads TGTGCCAGCAGCACCGGACTAGGGAACACCGGGGAGCTGTTTTTT. Together with reference TRBV7-9 and TRBJ2-2, the CDR3 gives the full variable domain: DTGVSQNPRHKITKRGQNVTFRCDPISEHNRLYWYRQTLGQGPEFLTYFQNEAQLEKSRLLSDRFSAERPKGSFSTLEIQRTEQGDSAMYLCASSTGLGNTGELFFGEGSRLTVL.

The genes are TRBV15 and TRBJ2-5; TRBD2 matches 8 bases. Germline V CDR1 and CDR2: LNHNV, YYDKDF (reference sequence). The CDR3 consists of 13 residues. V trimming: 7 bases; J trimming: 0 bases; junction bases outside the gene matches: 1. The CDR3: CATKRGYQETQYF. The CDR3 nucleotides are TGTGCCACCAAGCGGGGGTACCAAGAGACCCAGTACTTC.

The V and J genes are TRBV19 and TRBJ2-1; TRBD2 matches at 12 bases. V gave up 7 bases and J gave up 0 bases; unmatched junction bases: 4. The CDR3 is 16 residues long. Germline V lookup: CDR1 LNHDA, CDR2 SQIVND (reference sequence). DNA of the CDR3: TGTGCCAGTACCCGGACTAGCGGGGCCTCCTACAATGAGCAGTTCTTC. Translated, it gives CASTRTSGASYNEQFF.

The chain recombines TRBV4-1 with TRBJ2-1; TRBD2 might be the D (7 bases). This CDR3 comprises 14 residues. In germline, CDR1 is MGHRA, CDR2 YSYEKL. The ends were cut back, 1 base at V and 9 bases at J, with 13 bases in the middle. CDR3 protein: CASSQGGGRSEQFF. The CDR3 DNA is TGCGCCAGCAGCCAAGGGGGGGGGCGGAGTGAGCAGTTCTTC.

The V gene is TRBV7-6, the J gene TRBJ1-2; 7 nucleotides agree with TRBD1. Germline loops: CDR1 SGHVS, CDR2 FNYEAQ. Trimming at V came to 5 bases and at J to 0 bases, leaving 6 bases not matched to a gene. The length of the CDR3 is 15 residues. This CDR3 is CASSPRGVSNYGYTF. DNA of the CDR3: TGTGCCAGCAGCCCCAGGGGGGTCTCTAACTATGGCTACACCTTC.

The J gene is TRBJ2-7, the V gene TRBV6-1, with TRBD1 as a possible D gene (5 bases). V was clipped by 5 bases and J by 6 bases, with 17 bases between them. The CDR3 loop spans 14 amino acids. Germline assignment: CDR1 MNHNS and CDR2 SASEGT. CDR3 nucleotide sequence: TGTGCCAGCAGTTTATTGGACACATCGAGCGAGCAGTACTTC. It specifies CASSLLDTSSEQYF.

The V and J genes are TRBV29-1 and TRBJ1-5; 9 bases agree with TRBD1. There are 13 residues in the CDR3. The junction had 7 bases not matched to a gene; V was cut back by 6 bases and J by 7 bases. Germline CDR1 and CDR2: SQVTM and ANQGSEA. In nucleotides, the CDR3 is TGCAGCGTAGGGACAGGGTACGAGCAGCCCCAGCATTTT. The encoded protein is CSVGTGYEQPQHF.

V and J are TRBV13 and TRBJ1-2; the match to TRBD1 covers 12 bases. Germline values: CDR1 PRHDT, CDR2 FYEKMQ (reference sequence). The CDR3 runs 19 residues. With V trimmed by 4 bases and J by 5 bases, 17 bases remained unmatched. The CDR3 loop is CASSYLTGTGGIGHYGYTF. The CDR3 DNA sequence: TGTGCCAGCAGCTACCTCACCGGGACAGGGGGCATTGGGCATTATGGCTACACCTTC.

The chain employs TRBV19 and TRBJ1-1; tentative D call: TRBD1 (5 bases). Trimming left V 3 bases short and J 3 bases short, with 11 bases between. The germline gives CDR1 LNHDA, CDR2 SQIVND (reference sequence). The CDR3 extends over 14 amino acids. CDR3 DNA: TGTGCCAGTAGTATGTCGCCAGGGTACACTGAAGCTTTCTTT. Amino acid sequence: CASSMSPGYTEAFF. Full variable domain (missing parts from reference TRBV19 and TRBJ1-1): DGGITQSPKYLFRKEGQNVTLSCEQNLNHDAMYWYRQDPGQGLRLIYYSQIVNDFQKGDIAEGYSVSREKKESFPLTVTSAQKNPTAFYLCASSMSPGYTEAFFGQGTRLTVV.

The chain couples TRBV9 to TRBJ1-2; 7 positions match TRBD1. This CDR3 comprises 17 residues. From germline, CDR1 is SGDLS and CDR2 YYNGEE. Trimming took 0 bases from V and 3 from J; bases not matched to a gene: 11. The CDR3 DNA reads TGTGCCAGCAGCGTAGCCTTAGAGGGGGCGCATCACTATGGCTACACCTTC. Translation gives CASSVALEGAHHYGYTF.

J is TRBJ1-2 and V is TRBV3-1 (or the pseudogene TRBV3-2); no clear D gene. V was cut by 0 bases and J by 9 bases, with 14 bases left in between. The CDR3 is 14 residues long. Germline V gene lookup returns CDR1 LGHDT and CDR2 YNNKEL (reference sequence). The CDR3 here is CASSQEGRAGSYTF. The CDR3 DNA sequence: TGTGCCAGCAGCCAAGAGGGGAGGGCTGGAAGCTACACCTTC.

The rearrangement joins TRBV14 to TRBJ1-2, with 7 nucleotides matching TRBD1. Germline V gene lookup returns CDR1 SGHDN and CDR2 FVKESK. J lost 3 bases, V lost 4 bases, and 5 bases had no gene match. CDR3 length: 14 residues. In DNA form, the CDR3 reads TGTGCCAGCAGCCCCCGACAGGGTTACTATGGCTACACCTTC. Translation: CASSPRQGYYGYTF.

The chain combines TRBV19 with TRBJ1-2, with D perhaps TRBD1 (6 bases). The germline V gene encodes CDR1 LNHDA and CDR2 SQIVND (reference sequence). The length of the CDR3 is 13 residues. The V end was cut by 8 bases, the J end by 2 bases, with 12 bases between. This CDR3 is CASSGQTNYGYTF. The CDR3 coding sequence is TGTGCCAGTTCAGGACAGACAAACTATGGCTACACCTTC. The variable domain in full, completed from reference TRBV19 and TRBJ1-2, reads DGGITQSPKYLFRKEGQNVTLSCEQNLNHDAMYWYRQDPGQGLRLIYYSQIVNDFQKGDIAEGYSVSREKKESFPLTVTSAQKNPTAFYLCASSGQTNYGYTFGSGTRLTVV.

This chain connects TRBV25-1 to TRBJ2-2; D may be TRBD1 (5 bases). There are 15 residues in the CDR3. Germline assignment: CDR1 MGHDK and CDR2 SYGVNS. Trimming removed 0 bases from V and 6 bases from J, with 11 bases in between. The CDR3 DNA is TGTGCCAGCAGTGAATATACACAGGCTTCCGGGGAGCTGTTTTTT. This codes for CASSEYTQASGELFF.

Comment on this clone: This same CDR3 is encoded by further DNA sequences in the sample. This chain uses TRBV2 with TRBJ2-2; 10 positions match TRBD2. CDR3 length: 15 amino acids. Germline V gene data show CDR1 as SNHLY and CDR2 as FYNNEI. Trimming removed 4 bases from V and 5 bases from J; junction bases left unmatched: 4. Here the CDR3 reads CASSVLAGDTGELFF. The CDR3 DNA reads TGTGCCAGCAGTGTCCTAGCGGGGGATACCGGGGAGCTGTTTTTT.

V usage is TRBV5-6 and J usage is TRBJ1-5; 12 positions agree with TRBD1. CDR1 is SGHDT, CDR2 YYEEEE, per germline. The CDR3 has 15 amino acids. The trim removed 4 bases at V and 6 bases at J, leaving 5 bases unmatched. The CDR3 nucleotides read TGTGCCAGCAGCCCGGGACAGGGGGCCCCTCAGCCCCAGCATTTT. It specifies CASSPGQGAPQPQHF.

V gene TRBV18 combines with J gene TRBJ2-5; D remains ambiguous. Trimming pared 3 bases from V and 2 bases from J, leaving 10 bases between. CDR1 KGHSH and CDR2 LQKENI come from the germline V gene. The CDR3 contains 14 residues. The DNA for the CDR3 is TGTGCCAGCTCACCCTCTTCGCGGCAAGAGACCCAGTACTTC. This gives the protein CASSPSSRQETQYF. Filled out from reference TRBV18 and TRBJ2-5, the complete variable domain reads NAGVMQNPRHLVRRRGQEARLRCSPMKGHSHVYWYRQLPEEGLKFMVYLQKENIIDESGMPKERFSAEFPKEGPSILRIQQVVRGDSAAYFCASSPSSRQETQYFGPGTRLLVL.

The rearrangement uses TRBV5-1 and TRBJ1-5; TRBD1 matches 9 bases. After removal of 3 bases from V and 4 bases from J, the junction contained 2 bases not matched to a gene. Germline V CDR1 and CDR2: SGHRS, YFSETQ. The CDR3 loop spans 14 amino acids. DNA for the CDR3: TGCGCCAGCAGCTCGACAGGGGGAAATCAGCCCCAGCATTTT. Translated: CASSSTGGNQPQHF.

This rearrangement joins TRBV9 to TRBJ2-2, with TRBD1 matching over 7 bases. Looked up from germline, CDR1 is SGDLS and CDR2 is YYNGEE. Trimming at V came to 4 bases and at J to 4 bases, leaving 4 bases not matched to a gene. The CDR3 runs to 14 residues. The CDR3 reads CASSFGQVTGELFF. CDR3 in DNA: TGTGCCAGCAGCTTCGGACAGGTCACCGGGGAGCTGTTTTTT.

This clone was counted a few times. The J gene is TRBJ1-5, the V gene TRBV3-1 (or the pseudogene TRBV3-2); no definite D call. V lost 1 base to trimming and J lost 9 bases, with 16 bases between them. The V gene's germline CDR1 is LGHDT and CDR2 YNNKEL (reference sequence). This CDR3 has 15 amino acids. CDR3 sequence: CASSQVGGAAVPQHF. In DNA form, the CDR3 reads TGTGCCAGCAGCCAAGTTGGAGGAGCGGCCGTGCCCCAGCATTTT.

J is TRBJ2-5 and V is TRBV29-1; possibly TRBD2 for D (5 bases). The germline V gene has CDR1 SQVTM and CDR2 ANQGSEA. CDR3 size: 14 residues. V lost 2 bases, J lost 4 bases, and 14 bases lay in between. In nucleotides, the CDR3 is TGCAGCGTTGAATCTGACGGGGATGGAGAGACCCAGTACTTC. Its protein is CSVESDGDGETQYF.

In regard to this clone: At one end, the junction sequence differs from germline, possibly due to a read error. The chain employs TRBV5-4 and TRBJ2-7; 7 positions agree with TRBD1. This CDR3 comprises 15 residues. The germline V gene encodes CDR1 SGHNT and CDR2 YYREEE (reference sequence). CDR3 sequence: CASTLMDRTLREQYF. The CDR3 nucleotides are TGTGCCAGCACCTTGATGGACAGGACCCTACGGGAGCAGTACTTC.

The genes are TRBV9 and TRBJ1-1; D may be TRBD1 (6 bases). Trimming removed 4 bases from V and 4 bases from J, with 11 bases in between. The CDR3 loop spans 13 amino acids. From germline, CDR1 is SGDLS and CDR2 YYNGEE. CDR3 amino acids: CASSQQGVTEAFF. In DNA form, the CDR3 reads TGTGCCAGCAGCCAACAGGGAGTCACTGAAGCTTTCTTT.

This clone occurred a few times. The chain uses TRBV7-9 and TRBJ1-1; no clear D. Per the germline V gene, CDR1 is SEHNR and CDR2 is FQNEAQ (reference sequence). The CDR3 loop spans 11 amino acids. V was shortened by 4 bases and J by 11 bases, with 11 bases between the two germline ends. The CDR3 coding sequence is TGTGCCAGCAGCTATCCCCCGGGGGCTTTCTTT. Translation: CASSYPPGAFF.

Regarding this clone: At one end the junction does not follow the germline gene, possibly because of a read error. The CDR3 nucleotides read TGTGCTAGCAGCTTGGGACAGGGGGGAAATGGTGAGACCCAGTACTTC. Its translation: CASSLGQGGNGETQYF. The chain uses TRBV7-7 and TRBJ2-5; 11 bases line up with TRBD1. The CDR3 totals 16 residues. Germline-derived CDR1 and CDR2 are SSHAT and FNYEAQ (reference sequence).

The chain uses TRBV11-2 and TRBJ2-5, with D perhaps TRBD1 (5 bases). Trimming cost V 3 bases and J 5 bases, with 16 bases left between them. Germline V gene sequence: CDR1 SGHAT, CDR2 FQNNGV. The length of the CDR3 is 15 residues. DNA for the CDR3: TGTGCCAGCAGCTTTAATTCTCAGGGAAAGGAGACCCAGTACTTC. Translating gives CASSFNSQGKETQYF.

The chain has TRBV10-3 and TRBJ2-7, with D uncertain. This CDR3 has 14 residues. Deletions cut 3 bases from V and 1 base from J, with 10 bases between. Germline CDR1 ENHRY, CDR2 SYGVKD. The CDR3 spells CAISDMSLSYEQYF. CDR3 DNA sequence: TGTGCCATCAGTGACATGAGCTTATCCTACGAGCAGTACTTC.